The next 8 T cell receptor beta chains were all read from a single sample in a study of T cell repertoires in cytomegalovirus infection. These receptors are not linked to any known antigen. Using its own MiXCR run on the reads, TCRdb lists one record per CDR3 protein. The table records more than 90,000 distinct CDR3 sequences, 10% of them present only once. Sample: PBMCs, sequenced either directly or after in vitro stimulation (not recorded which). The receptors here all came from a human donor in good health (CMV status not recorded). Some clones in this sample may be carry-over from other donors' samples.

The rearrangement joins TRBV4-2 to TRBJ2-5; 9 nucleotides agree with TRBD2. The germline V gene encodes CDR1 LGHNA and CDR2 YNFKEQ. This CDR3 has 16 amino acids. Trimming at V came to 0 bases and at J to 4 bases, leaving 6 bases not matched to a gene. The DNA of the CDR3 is TGTGCCAGCAGCCAAGATGAGACACTAGCGGGAGAGACCCAGTACTTC. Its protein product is CASSQDETLAGETQYF.

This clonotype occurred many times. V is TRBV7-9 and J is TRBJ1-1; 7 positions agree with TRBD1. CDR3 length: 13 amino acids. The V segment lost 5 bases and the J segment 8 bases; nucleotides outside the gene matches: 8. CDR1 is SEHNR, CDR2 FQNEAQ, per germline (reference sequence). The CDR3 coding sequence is TGTGCCAGCAGCCGGGCGGAGGGGGCCGAAGCTTTCTTT. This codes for CASSRAEGAEAFF. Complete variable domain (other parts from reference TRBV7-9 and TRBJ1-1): DTGVSQNPRHKITKRGQNVTFRCDPISEHNRLYWYRQTLGQGPEFLTYFQNEAQLEKSRLLSDRFSAERPKGSFSTLEIQRTEQGDSAMYLCASSRAEGAEAFFGQGTRLTVV.

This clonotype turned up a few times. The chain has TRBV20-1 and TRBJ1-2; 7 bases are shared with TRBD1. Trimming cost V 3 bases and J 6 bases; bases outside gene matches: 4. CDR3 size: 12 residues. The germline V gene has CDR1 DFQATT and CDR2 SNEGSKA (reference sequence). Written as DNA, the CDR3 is TGCAGTGCTAGTCGACAGGGTCATGGCTACACCTTC. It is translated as CSASRQGHGYTF.

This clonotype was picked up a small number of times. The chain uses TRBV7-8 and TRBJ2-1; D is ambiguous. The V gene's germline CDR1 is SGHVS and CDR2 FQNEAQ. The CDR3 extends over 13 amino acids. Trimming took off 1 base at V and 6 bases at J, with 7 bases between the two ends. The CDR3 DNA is TGTGCCAGCAGCTTAGGGTCGAGCAATGAGCAGTTCTTC. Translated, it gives CASSLGSSNEQFF. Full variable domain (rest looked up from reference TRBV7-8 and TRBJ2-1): GAGVSQSPRYKVAKRGQDVALRCDPISGHVSLFWYQQALGQGPEFLTYFQNEAQLDKSGLPSDRFFAERPEGSVSTLKIQRTQQEDSAVYLCASSLGSSNEQFFGPGTRLTVL.

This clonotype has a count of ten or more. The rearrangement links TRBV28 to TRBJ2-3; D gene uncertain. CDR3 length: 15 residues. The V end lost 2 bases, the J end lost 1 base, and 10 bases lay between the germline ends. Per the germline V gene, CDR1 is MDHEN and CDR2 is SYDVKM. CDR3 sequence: CASSLAGLGTDTQYF. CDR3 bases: TGTGCCAGCAGTTTAGCCGGGTTGGGCACAGATACGCAGTATTTT. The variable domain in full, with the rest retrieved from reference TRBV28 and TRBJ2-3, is DVKVTQSSRYLVKRTGEKVFLECVQDMDHENMFWYRQDPGLGLRLIYFSYDVKMKEKGDIPEGYSVSREKKERFSLILESASTNQTSMYLCASSLAGLGTDTQYFGPGTRLTVL.

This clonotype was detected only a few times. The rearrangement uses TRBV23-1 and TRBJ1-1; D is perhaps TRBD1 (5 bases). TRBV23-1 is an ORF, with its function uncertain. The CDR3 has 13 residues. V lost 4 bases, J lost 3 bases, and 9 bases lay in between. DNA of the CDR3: TGCGCCAGCAGTCCCGAAGGGGACACTGAAGCTTTCTTT. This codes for CASSPEGDTEAFF.

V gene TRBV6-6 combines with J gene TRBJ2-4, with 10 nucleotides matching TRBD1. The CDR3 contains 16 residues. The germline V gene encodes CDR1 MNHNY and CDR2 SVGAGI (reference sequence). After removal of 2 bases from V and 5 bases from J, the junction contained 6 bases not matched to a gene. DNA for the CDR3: TGTGCCAGCAGTTACCCCGGGACAGGGGACCAAAACATTCAGTACTTC. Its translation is CASSYPGTGDQNIQYF.

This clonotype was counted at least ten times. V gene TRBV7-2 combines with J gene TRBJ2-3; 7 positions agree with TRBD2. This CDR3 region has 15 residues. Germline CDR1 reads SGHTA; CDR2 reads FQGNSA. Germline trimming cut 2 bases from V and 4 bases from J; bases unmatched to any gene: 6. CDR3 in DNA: TGTGCCAGCAGCTTAAATATGGGGGGGGCAGATACGCAGTATTTT. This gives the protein CASSLNMGGADTQYF.